The T cell receptor (beta chain) described here comes from a study of blood T cell repertoires in COVID-19. In the study overall: Sample material is recorded as cDNA or gDNA derived from T cells, B-cell-depleted T cells, or PBMCs.

Using immunoSEQ multiplex PCR, the repertoire was profiled, and TCRdb retains in-frame clones only, with some absent. Of some 450,000 clones in the sample, around nine tenths are singletons; the top ten hold 0.7% to 1%. CDR3 length equals 15 residues. After removal of 3 bases from V and 5 bases from J, the junction contained 7 bases not matched to a gene. CDR1 SNHLY and CDR2 FYNNEI come from the germline V gene. In Seattle, patients joined the study during active infection and were tracked longitudinally. The receptor was derived from a man younger than 30 with COVID-19, enrolled during active disease. This chain links TRBV2 with TRBJ2-7; 10 bases match TRBD2. The material sequenced was peripheral blood. The chain's CDR3 is CASSDWLAGVHEQYF. As DNA, the CDR3 is TGTGCCAGCAGTGATTGGCTAGCGGGGGTACACGAGCAGTACTTC. The entire variable domain, with the rest obtained from reference TRBV2 and TRBJ2-7, is as follows: EPEVTQTPSHQVTQMGQEVILRCVPISNHLYFYWYRQILGQKVEFLVSFYNNEISEKSEIFDDQFSVERPDGSNFTLKIRSTKLEDSAMYFCASSDWLAGVHEQYFGPGTRLTVT.